One sample yielded the 4 T cell receptor beta chains listed below, sequenced in a study of patients with pleural tuberculosis. TCRdb used MiXCR to reprocess the reads, holding one entry per CDR3 protein. The data contain 40,000 to 55,000 distinct CDR3 sequences, around 6.7% of them singletons. All receptors come from a human donor with pleural tuberculosis.

This clonotype was found many times. The V gene is TRBV7-8, the J gene TRBJ1-1; D uncertain. The CDR3 is 14 amino acids. The ends were cut back, 1 base at V and 4 bases at J, with 10 bases in the middle. Germline assignment: CDR1 SGHVS and CDR2 FQNEAQ. The CDR3 sequence: CASSLVAGFTEAFF. Written as DNA, the CDR3 is TGTGCCAGCAGCTTAGTGGCGGGGTTCACTGAAGCTTTCTTT. Supplemented by reference TRBV7-8 and TRBJ1-1, the full variable domain reads GAGVSQSPRYKVAKRGQDVALRCDPISGHVSLFWYQQALGQGPEFLTYFQNEAQLDKSGLPSDRFFAERPEGSVSTLKIQRTQQEDSAVYLCASSLVAGFTEAFFGQGTRLTVV.

This clonotype has a single count. The genes are TRBV6-2 or TRBV6-3 and TRBJ1-1; TRBD1 is a possible D gene (5 bases). The CDR3 covers 14 residues. In germline, CDR1 is MNHEY, CDR2 SVGEGT. V was clipped by 2 bases and J by 1 base, with 8 bases between them. The CDR3 nucleotides read TGTGCCAGCAGTTACCAGGGCCCGAACACTGAAGCTTTCTTT. Encoded protein: CASSYQGPNTEAFF.

The sample holds many counts of this clonotype. This chain connects TRBV6-1 to TRBJ2-3, with D unresolved. The CDR3 contains 15 residues. Germline V gene lookup returns CDR1 MNHNS and CDR2 SASEGT. The ends were cut back, 2 bases at V and 7 bases at J, with 16 bases in the middle. The CDR3 spells CASSENPRVVNTQYF. The CDR3 DNA is TGTGCCAGCAGTGAAAATCCTCGAGTAGTAAATACGCAGTATTTT.

This clonotype has at least ten counts. CDR3 loop: CATSDGIGYGYTF. The CDR3 DNA is TGTGCCACCAGTGACGGCATTGGCTATGGCTACACCTTC. The chain uses TRBV24-1 and TRBJ1-2; D is unresolved. With 4 bases removed from V and 4 bases from J, the gap between germline ends came to 9 bases. The CDR3 is made up of 13 amino acids. Per the germline V gene, CDR1 is KGHDR and CDR2 is SFDVKD.